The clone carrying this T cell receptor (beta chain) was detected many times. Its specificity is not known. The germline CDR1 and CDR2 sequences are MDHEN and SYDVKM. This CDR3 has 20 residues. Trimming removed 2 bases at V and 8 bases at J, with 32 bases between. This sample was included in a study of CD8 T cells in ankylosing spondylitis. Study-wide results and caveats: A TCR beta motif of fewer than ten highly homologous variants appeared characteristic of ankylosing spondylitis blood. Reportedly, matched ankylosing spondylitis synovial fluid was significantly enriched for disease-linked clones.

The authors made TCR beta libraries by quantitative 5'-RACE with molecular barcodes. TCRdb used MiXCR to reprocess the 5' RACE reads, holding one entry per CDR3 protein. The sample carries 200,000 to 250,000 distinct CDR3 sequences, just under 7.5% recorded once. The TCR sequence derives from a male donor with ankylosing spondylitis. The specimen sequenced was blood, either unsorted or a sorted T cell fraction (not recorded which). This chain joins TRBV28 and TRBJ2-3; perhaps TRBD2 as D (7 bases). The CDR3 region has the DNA TGTGCCAGCAGTTTAAGGATTTCCCCTTCGGGTCGGGGGGCGCTGCGTACGCAGTATTTT. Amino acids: CASSLRISPSGRGALRTQYF.